This paragraph reports one T cell receptor beta chain. This entry comes from a study of blood T cell repertoires in COVID-19. At the level of the study: Samples of COVID-19 (acute and convalescent) were obtained from the United States, Italy and Spain.

The germline gives CDR1 KGHDR, CDR2 SFDVKD. The CDR3 totals 15 residues. The V segment lost 4 bases and the J segment 9 bases; nucleotides outside the gene matches: 8. Clinical history as reported by participants underpinned cohort assignment. Among Cohort 3 donors, those recovered had two negative PCRs, clearance, or symptom resolution. Methods used by the authors: Scientists estimated how many nucleated cells there were by amplifying reference gene primers. The assay was immunoSEQ multiplex PCR, and TCRdb's table has in-frame clones only and misses some. That table is the source of V, J and clone size, and D and trimming were worked out from the DNA. The sample yields some 350,000 clones, about 90% seen once.

The chain is built from TRBV24-1 and TRBJ2-1; 10 positions agree with TRBD1. Sample: PBMCs or T cells enriched from blood (not recorded which). The TCR originated in a man aged 25 to 40 who had recovered from COVID-19. The CDR3 DNA sequence: TGTGCCACCAGTGACCCGGGACAGGGGTCCGTTGAGCAGTTCTTC. It yields the protein CATSDPGQGSVEQFF.